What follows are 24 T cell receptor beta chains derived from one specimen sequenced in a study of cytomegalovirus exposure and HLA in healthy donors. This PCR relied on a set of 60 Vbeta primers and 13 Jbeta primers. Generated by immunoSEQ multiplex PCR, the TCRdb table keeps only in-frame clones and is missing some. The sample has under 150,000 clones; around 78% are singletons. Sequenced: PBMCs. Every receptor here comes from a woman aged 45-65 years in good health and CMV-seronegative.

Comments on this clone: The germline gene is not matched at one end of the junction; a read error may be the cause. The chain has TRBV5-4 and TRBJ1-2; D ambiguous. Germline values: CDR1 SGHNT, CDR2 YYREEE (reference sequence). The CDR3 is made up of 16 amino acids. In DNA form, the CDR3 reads TGTGCCAGCAGCTCGTACCATTTCACGGTCGTTAGAGGCTACCCCTTC. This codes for CASSSYHFTVVRGYPF.

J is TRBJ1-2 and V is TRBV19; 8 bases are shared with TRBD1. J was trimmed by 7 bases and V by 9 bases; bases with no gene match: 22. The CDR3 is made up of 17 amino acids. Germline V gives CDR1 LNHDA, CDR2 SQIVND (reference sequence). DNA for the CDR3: TGTGCCAGCAGCCCAATGGACAGGGTGCCCCTTGCGAGTGGCTACACCTTC. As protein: CASSPMDRVPLASGYTF.

The CDR3 region has the DNA TGTGCCAGCAGTCTTTTTAGCGGGAGTCTTTTAGGTACGCAGTATTTT. Translated, it gives CASSLFSGSLLGTQYF. The gene calls are TRBV28 and TRBJ2-3; TRBD2 aligns across 9 bases. The CDR3 loop spans 16 amino acids. Germline V lookup: CDR1 MDHEN, CDR2 SYDVKM. Losses at the gene ends were 5 bases for V and 8 bases for J; bases not matched to a gene: 14.

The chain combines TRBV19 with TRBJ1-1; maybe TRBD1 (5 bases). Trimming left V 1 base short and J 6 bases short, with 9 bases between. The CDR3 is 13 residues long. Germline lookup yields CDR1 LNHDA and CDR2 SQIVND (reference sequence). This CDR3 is CASSIGPGPEAFF. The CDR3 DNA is TGTGCCAGTAGTATAGGCCCAGGGCCTGAAGCTTTCTTT.

DNA for the CDR3: TGTGCCAGTAGTATCTGGTCAGGGGGCATTGGCTATGGCTACACCTTC. Translated, it gives CASSIWSGGIGYGYTF. This rearrangement joins TRBV19 to TRBJ1-2, with TRBD1 matching 8 bases. With V trimmed by 3 bases and J by 4 bases, 10 bases remained unmatched. Germline CDR1 reads LNHDA; CDR2 reads SQIVND (reference sequence). This CDR3 comprises 16 residues.

CDR3 sequence (DNA): TGTGCCAGCAGTTCCTCCGGCGGTAATCAGCCCCAGCATTTT. It translates to CASSSSGGNQPQHF. The V call is TRBV25-1, the J call TRBJ1-5; D gene ambiguous. Deletions cut 5 bases from V and 4 bases from J, with 12 bases between. The CDR3 consists of 14 residues. Germline V CDR1 and CDR2: MGHDK, SYGVNS.

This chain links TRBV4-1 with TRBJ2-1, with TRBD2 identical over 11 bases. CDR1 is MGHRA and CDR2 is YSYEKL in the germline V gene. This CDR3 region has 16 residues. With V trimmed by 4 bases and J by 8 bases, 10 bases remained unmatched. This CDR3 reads CASSRQLAGVGDEQFF. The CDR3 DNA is TGCGCCAGCAGCCGACAACTAGCGGGAGTCGGCGATGAGCAGTTCTTC.

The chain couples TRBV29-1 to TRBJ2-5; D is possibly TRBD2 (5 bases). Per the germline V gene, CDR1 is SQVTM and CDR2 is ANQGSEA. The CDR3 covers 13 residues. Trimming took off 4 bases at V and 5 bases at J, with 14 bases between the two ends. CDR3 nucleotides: TGCAGCGTTGGGGTTGGTGGGAGTGAGACCCAGTACTTC. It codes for CSVGVGGSETQYF.

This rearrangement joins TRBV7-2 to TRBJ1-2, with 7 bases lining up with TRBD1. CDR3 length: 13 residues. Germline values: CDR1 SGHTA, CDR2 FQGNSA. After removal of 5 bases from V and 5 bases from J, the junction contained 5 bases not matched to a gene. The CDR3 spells CASSITGVYGYTF. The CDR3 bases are TGTGCCAGCAGCATAACAGGGGTATATGGCTACACCTTC.

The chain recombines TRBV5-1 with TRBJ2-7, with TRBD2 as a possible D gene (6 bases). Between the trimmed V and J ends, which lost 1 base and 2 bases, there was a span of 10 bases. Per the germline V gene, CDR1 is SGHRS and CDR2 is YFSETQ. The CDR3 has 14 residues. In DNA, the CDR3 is TGCGCCAGCAGCTTGATCGGGGGAACCTACGAGCAGTACGTC. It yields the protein CASSLIGGTYEQYV.

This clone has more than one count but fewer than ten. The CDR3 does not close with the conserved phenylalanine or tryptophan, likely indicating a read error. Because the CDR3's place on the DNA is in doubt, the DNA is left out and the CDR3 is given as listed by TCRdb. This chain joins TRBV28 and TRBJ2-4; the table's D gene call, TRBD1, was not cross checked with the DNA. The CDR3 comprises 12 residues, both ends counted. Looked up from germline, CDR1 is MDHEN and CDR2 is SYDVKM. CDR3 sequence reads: CASSSPGQGFVL.

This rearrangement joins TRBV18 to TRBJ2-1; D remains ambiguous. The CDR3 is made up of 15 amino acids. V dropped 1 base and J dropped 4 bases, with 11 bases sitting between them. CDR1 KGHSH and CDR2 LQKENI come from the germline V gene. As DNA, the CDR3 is TGTGCCAGCTCACCACTAAGTACATCTTACAATGAGCAGTTCTTC. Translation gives CASSPLSTSYNEQFF.

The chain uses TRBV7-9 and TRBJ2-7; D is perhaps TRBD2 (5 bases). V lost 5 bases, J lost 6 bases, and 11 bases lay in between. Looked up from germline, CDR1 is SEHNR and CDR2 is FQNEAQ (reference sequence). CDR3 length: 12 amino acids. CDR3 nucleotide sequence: TGTGCCAGCAGCCTTCCGGGAATCGAGCAGTACGTC. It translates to CASSLPGIEQYV.

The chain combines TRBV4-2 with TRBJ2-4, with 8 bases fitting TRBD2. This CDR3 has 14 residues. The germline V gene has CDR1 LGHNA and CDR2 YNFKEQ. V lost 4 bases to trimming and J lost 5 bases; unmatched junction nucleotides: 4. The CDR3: CASSPTSDQNIQYF. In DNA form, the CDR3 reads TGTGCCAGCAGCCCGACTAGCGACCAAAACATTCAGTACTTC.

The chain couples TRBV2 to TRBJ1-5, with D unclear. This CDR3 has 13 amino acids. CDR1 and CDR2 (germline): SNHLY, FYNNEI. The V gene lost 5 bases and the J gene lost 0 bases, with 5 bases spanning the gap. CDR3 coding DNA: TGTGCCAGCAGTTATTATAGCAATCAGCCCCAGCATTTT. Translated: CASSYYSNQPQHF.

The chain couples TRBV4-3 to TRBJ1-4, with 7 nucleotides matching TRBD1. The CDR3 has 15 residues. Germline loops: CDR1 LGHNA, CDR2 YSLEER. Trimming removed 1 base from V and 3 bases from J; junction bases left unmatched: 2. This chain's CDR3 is CASSQGTGANEKLFF. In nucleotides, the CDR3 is TGCGCCAGCAGCCAAGGTACAGGGGCTAATGAAAAACTGTTTTTT.

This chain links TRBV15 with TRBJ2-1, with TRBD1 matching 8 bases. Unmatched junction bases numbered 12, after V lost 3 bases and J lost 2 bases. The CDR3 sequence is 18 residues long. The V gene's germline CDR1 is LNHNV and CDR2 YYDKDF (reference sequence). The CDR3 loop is CATSSPGTGALPYNEQFF. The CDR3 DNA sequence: TGTGCCACCAGCAGCCCTGGGACAGGCGCCCTTCCCTACAATGAGCAGTTCTTC.

The CDR3 DNA follows: TGTGCCACCAGCGCCCGACTTGATATAGCGGGAGACAATGAGCAGTTCTTC. Amino acids: CATSARLDIAGDNEQFF. The rearrangement joins TRBV15 to TRBJ2-1; 9 bases map to TRBD2. In germline, CDR1 is LNHNV, CDR2 YYDKDF (reference sequence). There are 17 residues in the CDR3. V shed 5 bases and J 5 bases; nucleotides not matched to a gene: 13.

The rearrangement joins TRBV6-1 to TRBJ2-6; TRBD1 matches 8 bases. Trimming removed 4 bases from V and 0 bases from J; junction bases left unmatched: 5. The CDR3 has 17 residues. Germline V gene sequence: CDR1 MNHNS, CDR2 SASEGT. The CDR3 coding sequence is TGTGCCAGCAGTGTCCGACAGGGGAACTCTGGGGCCAACGTCCTGACTTTC. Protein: CASSVRQGNSGANVLTF.

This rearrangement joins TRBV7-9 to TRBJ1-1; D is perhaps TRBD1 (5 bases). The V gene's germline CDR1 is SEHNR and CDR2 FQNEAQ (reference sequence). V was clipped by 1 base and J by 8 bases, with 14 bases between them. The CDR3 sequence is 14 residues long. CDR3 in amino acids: CASSLGGTGEEAFF. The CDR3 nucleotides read TGTGCCAGCAGCTTAGGAGGGACTGGGGAAGAAGCTTTCTTT.

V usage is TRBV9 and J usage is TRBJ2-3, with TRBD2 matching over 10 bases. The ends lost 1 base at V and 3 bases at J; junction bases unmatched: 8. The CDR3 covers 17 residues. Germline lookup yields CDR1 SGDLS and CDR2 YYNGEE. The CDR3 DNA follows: TGTGCCAGCAGCGTACCCTTAAGCGGGAGGGAGACAGATACGCAGTATTTT. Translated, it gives CASSVPLSGRETDTQYF. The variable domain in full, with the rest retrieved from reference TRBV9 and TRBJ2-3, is DSGVTQTPKHLITATGQRVTLRCSPRSGDLSVYWYQQSLDQGLQFLIQYYNGEERAKGNILERFSAQQFPDLHSELNLSSLELGDSALYFCASSVPLSGRETDTQYFGPGTRLTVL.

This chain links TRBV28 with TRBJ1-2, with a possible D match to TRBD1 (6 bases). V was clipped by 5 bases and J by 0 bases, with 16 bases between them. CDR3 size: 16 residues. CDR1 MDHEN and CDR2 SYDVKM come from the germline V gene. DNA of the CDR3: TGTGCCAGCAGTACACGAGGGGGACCAGCTAACTATGGCTACACCTTC. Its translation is CASSTRGGPANYGYTF.

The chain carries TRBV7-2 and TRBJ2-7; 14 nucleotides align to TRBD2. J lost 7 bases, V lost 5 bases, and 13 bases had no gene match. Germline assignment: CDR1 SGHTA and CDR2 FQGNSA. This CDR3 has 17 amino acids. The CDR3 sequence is CASSIHPGLAGVGEQYF. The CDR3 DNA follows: TGTGCCAGCAGCATTCATCCGGGACTAGCGGGAGTGGGGGAGCAGTACTTC.

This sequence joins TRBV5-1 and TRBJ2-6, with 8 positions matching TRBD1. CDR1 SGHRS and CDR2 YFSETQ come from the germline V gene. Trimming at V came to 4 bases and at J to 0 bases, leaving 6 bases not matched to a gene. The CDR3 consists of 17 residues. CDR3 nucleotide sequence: TGCGCCAGCAGCCCACTACAGGGGGGCTCTGGGGCCAACGTCCTGACTTTC. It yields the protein CASSPLQGGSGANVLTF.